This paragraph reports one T cell receptor beta chain. This sample was included in a study of blood T cell repertoires in COVID-19. Study-wide background: Sites across the United States, Italy and Spain contributed samples from acute and convalescent COVID-19.

The assay was immunoSEQ multiplex PCR, and TCRdb's table has in-frame clones only and misses some. The sample holds 65,000 to 90,000 clones; more than 80% are singletons and the top ten take around 29%. Germline CDR1 is SGHRS and CDR2 is YFSETQ. This CDR3 contains 20 residues. The trim removed 2 bases at V and 5 bases at J, leaving 24 bases unmatched. This chain uses TRBV5-1 with TRBJ2-5; 7 bases match TRBD1. This clonotype originated in a woman of 80 years or more with acute or convalescent COVID-19. Material: peripheral blood. DNA of the CDR3: TGCGCCAGCAGCTTAACCGGACAGGATGGACGACTATATTCCAGGGAGACCCAGTACTTC. This gives the protein CASSLTGQDGRLYSRETQYF. Full variable domain (missing parts from reference TRBV5-1 and TRBJ2-5): KAGVTQTPRYLIKTRGQQVTLSCSPISGHRSVSWYQQTPGQGLQFLFEYFSETQRNKGNFPGRFSGRQFSNSRSEMNVSTLELGDSALYLCASSLTGQDGRLYSRETQYFGPGTRLLVL.